This T cell receptor beta chain came from a study of blood T cell repertoires in COVID-19. Original methodology: Quantification of nucleated cells was approximated via reference gene primer amplification. Sequencing was performed with immunoSEQ multiplex PCR; in TCRdb, only in-frame clones are kept and a portion is missing. Clonal size and the V and J genes are those of that table, whereas D and trimming came from the DNA. This sample has approximately 80,000 clones, with 65% to 90% found just once. The receptor comes from a man older than 75 with acute or convalescent COVID-19. Sequences were obtained from peripheral blood.

Here the CDR3 DNA reads TGTGCCAGCAGCTTGTCGGCGTGGGGTGGACAGGGGCTCAATCAGCCCCAGCATTTT. Translating it yields CASSLSAWGGQGLNQPQHF. This chain connects TRBV5-6 to TRBJ1-5, with TRBD1 matching 9 bases. Trimming cost V 1 base and J 3 bases; bases outside gene matches: 14. The CDR3 covers 19 residues. From germline, CDR1 is SGHDT and CDR2 YYEEEE.